These 14 T cell receptor beta chains were sequenced from one sample in a study of blood T cell repertoires in COVID-19. Data came from immunoSEQ multiplex PCR; TCRdb stores just in-frame clones and leaves some out. The table includes about 210,000 clones, 86% detected once. The specimen sequenced was PBMCs or T cells enriched from blood (not recorded which). These receptors originate from a man in his forties or fifties with acute COVID-19.

This chain joins TRBV30 and TRBJ2-1; D is uncertain. The CDR3 covers 13 residues. Germline V gene data show CDR1 as GTSNPN and CDR2 as SVGIG (reference sequence). Trimming removed 5 bases at V and 6 bases at J, with 14 bases between. The CDR3 is CAWSSSGTNEQFF. The CDR3 coding sequence is TGTGCCTGGTCGTCTTCCGGTACCAATGAGCAGTTCTTC.

The DNA of the CDR3 is TGTGCCAGTACCGCGCCCGGAGCTAACTATGGCTACACCTTC. Residues: CASTAPGANYGYTF. The chain carries TRBV19 and TRBJ1-2; D ambiguous. The germline gives CDR1 LNHDA, CDR2 SQIVND (reference sequence). The V gene lost 7 bases and the J gene lost 0 bases, with 12 bases spanning the gap. The CDR3 is 14 amino acids.

The V gene is TRBV4-1, the J gene TRBJ2-1; 10 positions match TRBD2. With V trimmed by 0 bases and J by 8 bases, 13 bases remained unmatched. Germline-derived CDR1 and CDR2 are MGHRA and YSYEKL. The CDR3 loop spans 18 amino acids. CDR3 region: CASSQEFRPSGSWDEQFF. The CDR3 DNA is TGCGCCAGCAGCCAAGAGTTTCGCCCTAGCGGGAGTTGGGATGAGCAGTTCTTC.

The CDR3 reads CASGESNQPQHF. DNA for the CDR3: TGTGCCAGCGGGGAGAGCAATCAGCCCCAGCATTTT. J is TRBJ1-5 and V is TRBV28, with D uncertain. Germline CDR1 is MDHEN and CDR2 is SYDVKM. CDR3 length: 12 residues. With 8 bases removed from V and 1 base from J, the gap between germline ends came to 6 bases.

The rearrangement joins TRBV2 to TRBJ1-6, with TRBD1 matching 7 bases. Trimming took 7 bases from V and 7 from J; bases not matched to a gene: 10. CDR1 and CDR2 from the germline V gene are SNHLY and FYNNEI. The length of the CDR3 is 15 residues. CDR3 region: CASKGRQGENSPLHF. CDR3 DNA sequence: TGTGCCAGCAAGGGGAGACAGGGAGAAAATTCACCCCTCCACTTT.

The chain recombines TRBV29-1 with TRBJ2-7, with D maybe TRBD2 (6 bases). Germline V gene sequence: CDR1 SQVTM, CDR2 ANQGSEA. This CDR3 spans 12 amino acids. Trimming took off 7 bases at V and 2 bases at J, with 12 bases between the two ends. The CDR3 reads CSAGRGAYEQYF. CDR3 sequence (DNA): TGCAGCGCCGGCCGCGGGGCCTACGAGCAGTACTTC.

This chain links TRBV5-4 with TRBJ2-7, with TRBD1 identical over 9 bases. V was pared by 4 bases and J by 3 bases, with 5 bases of the junction left unmatched. Germline CDR1 and CDR2: SGHNT and YYREEE (reference sequence). This CDR3 comprises 14 residues. The CDR3 here is CASSTRTGDYEQYF. In nucleotides, the CDR3 is TGTGCCAGCAGCACCCGGACAGGGGACTACGAGCAGTACTTC.

The chain is built from TRBV6-5 and TRBJ2-4; TRBD2 aligns across 7 bases. CDR3 length: 14 amino acids. CDR1 and CDR2 (germline): MNHEY, SVGAGI. V gave up 8 bases and J gave up 2 bases; unmatched junction bases: 6. The CDR3 region is CASSHGRTKNIQYF. In DNA, the CDR3 is TGTGCCAGCTCTCACGGGAGGACCAAAAACATTCAGTACTTC.

The rearrangement links TRBV6-5 to TRBJ1-1, with 8 bases matching TRBD1. The V segment lost 4 bases and the J segment 3 bases; nucleotides outside the gene matches: 4. The germline gives CDR1 MNHEY, CDR2 SVGAGI. This CDR3 is 14 amino acids long. The CDR3 DNA sequence: TGTGCCAGCAGTTTGGACAGGGAGGACACTGAAGCTTTCTTT. Translation gives CASSLDREDTEAFF.

Turning to this clone: Germline and junction disagree at one end, which may indicate a read error. The V and J genes are TRBV3-1 (or the pseudogene TRBV3-2) and TRBJ1-5, with TRBD1 matching 8 bases. The V gene's germline CDR1 is LGHDT and CDR2 YNNKEL (reference sequence). This CDR3 spans 15 amino acids. CDR3 sequence (DNA): TGTGCCAGCAGCCAAGCCGGACAGGGCAACCAGCCCCAGCATTTT. Protein sequence: CASSQAGQGNQPQHF.

The rearrangement uses TRBV4-1 and TRBJ1-4, with unresolved D. The V end lost 0 bases, the J end lost 7 bases, and 9 bases lay between the germline ends. CDR3 length: 14 residues. Germline V gene data show CDR1 as MGHRA and CDR2 as YSYEKL. CDR3 region: CASSQERTGEKLFF. The CDR3, as DNA: TGCGCCAGCAGCCAAGAACGAACGGGTGAAAAACTGTTTTTT.

The chain recombines TRBV19 with TRBJ2-7, with 9 bases lining up with TRBD2. Germline V lookup: CDR1 LNHDA, CDR2 SQIVND (reference sequence). The CDR3 has 13 residues. V shed 6 bases and J 6 bases; nucleotides not matched to a gene: 6. The CDR3 DNA reads TGTGCCAGTAGGCCGGGACTAGCAGGCGAGCAGTACTTC. Protein: CASRPGLAGEQYF.

The V gene is TRBV2, the J gene TRBJ1-6; D may be TRBD1 (5 bases). The germline V and J ends were trimmed by 6 bases and 11 bases, with 23 bases remaining between them. Germline CDR1 SNHLY, CDR2 FYNNEI. The CDR3 has 16 residues. The CDR3: CASSPGVRQSKAPLHF. In DNA form, the CDR3 reads TGTGCCAGCAGCCCTGGGGTTAGACAGTCAAAGGCACCCCTCCACTTT. The whole variable domain, filled in from reference TRBV2 and TRBJ1-6, reads EPEVTQTPSHQVTQMGQEVILRCVPISNHLYFYWYRQILGQKVEFLVSFYNNEISEKSEIFDDQFSVERPDGSNFTLKIRSTKLEDSAMYFCASSPGVRQSKAPLHFGNGTRLTVT.

The CDR3 DNA follows: TGTGCCATCAGCCCCGTGCCTACCGCAGATACGCAGTATTTT. Protein sequence: CAISPVPTADTQYF. V gene TRBV10-3 combines with J gene TRBJ2-3; unclear D gene. The CDR3 covers 14 residues. Germline V gives CDR1 ENHRY, CDR2 SYGVKD. Trimming took 6 bases from V and 4 from J, leaving 14 bases between them.